The entry below gives a single TCR beta chain sequence along with its context. This sample is drawn from a study of cytomegalovirus exposure and HLA in healthy donors. Amplification used 60 Vbeta primers and 13 Jbeta primers. Original analysis: The count from a later analysis was 60 million to 85 million unique TCR beta chains, approximately 9.9 million of them shared. Only in-frame clones appear in the TCRdb table, and some are missing; sequencing was by immunoSEQ multiplex PCR. That table furnishes V, J and clone size, whereas the DNA furnished D and trimming. Of approximately 260,000 clones in the sample, about nine tenths were seen once. V was pared by 7 bases and J by 8 bases, with 23 bases between. Germline assignment: CDR1 SGHAT and CDR2 FQNNGV. The CDR3 contains 16 residues.

The rearrangement joins TRBV11-2 to TRBJ2-2; a weak D match, TRBD2 (7 bases). The receptor was derived from a girl aged 2-10 years in good health and CMV-seronegative. Sequencing was carried out using PBMCs. The CDR3 loop is CASTEGGGVGLGELFF. Here the CDR3 DNA reads TGTGCCAGCACCGAAGGGGGGGGAGTCGGGTTGGGGGAGCTGTTTTTT.